This paragraph reports one TCR beta chain. What it recognizes is unknown. This CDR3 contains 13 residues. The germline V gene has CDR1 SNHLY and CDR2 FYNNEI. The ends were cut back, 9 bases at V and 0 bases at J, with 11 bases in the middle. Treatment here: around 19 received Ad26.COV2.S at low or high dose, single or two shots; about 5 received placebo; per-sample allocation not given. Sample collection was performed on day 63 after the first vaccine or placebo injection. A Boston donor was an adult aged 18-55 years. Using immunoSEQ multiplex PCR, the repertoire was profiled, and TCRdb retains in-frame clones only, with some absent. This sample has about 400,000 clones, with under 90% found just once. The entry originates in a study of Ad26.COV2.S vaccination and SARS-CoV-2 variants. Overall study findings and caveats: It was found that vaccine and placebo recipients had similar non-spike TCR breadth.

The chain recombines TRBV2 with TRBJ1-1, with D uncertain. This TCR came from a person between 18 and 59 years old who received the Ad26.COV2.S COVID-19 vaccine or a placebo. The material sequenced was peripheral blood, taken in a trial of Ad26.COV2.S vaccine versus placebo. The CDR3 region is CARGSNLNTEAFF. DNA of the CDR3: TGTGCCAGGGGTTCAAATTTGAACACTGAAGCTTTCTTT.